The 10 T cell receptor beta chains given below trace back to one sample, sequenced in a study of identical twins. One entry per CDR3 protein, called by TCRdb with MiXCR from the 5' RACE reads. The table includes about 810,000 distinct CDR3 sequences, 9% to 15% detected once. Separately, the same data were catalogued under a study of yellow fever vaccine responses in identical twins.

Sequencing was performed on PBMCs. The receptors originated from a woman aged 18-29 years in good health.

The V and J genes are TRBV27 and TRBJ2-1, with 12 bases aligning to TRBD2. Trimming cost V 5 bases and J 10 bases; bases outside gene matches: 12. The CDR3 loop spans 16 amino acids. From germline, CDR1 is MNHEY and CDR2 SMNVEV (reference sequence). The CDR3 is CASSAQSSGRGREQFF. The CDR3 region has the DNA TGTGCCAGCAGTGCCCAATCTAGCGGGAGGGGTCGGGAGCAGTTCTTC.

This clonotype was recorded many times. The J gene is TRBJ2-1, the V gene TRBV20-1; D not resolved. The CDR3 sequence is 15 residues long. V lost 4 bases and J 0 bases, leaving 13 bases between the germline ends. In germline, CDR1 is DFQATT, CDR2 SNEGSKA (reference sequence). CDR3 DNA sequence: TGCAGTGCTATAAACTTCCGCAGCTCCTACAATGAGCAGTTCTTC. Protein product: CSAINFRSSYNEQFF.

This clonotype has at least ten counts. The V and J genes are TRBV10-3 and TRBJ1-5; the D gene is possibly TRBD1 (5 bases). Between the trimmed V and J ends, which lost 3 bases and 6 bases, there was a span of 9 bases. Germline CDR1 ENHRY, CDR2 SYGVKD. The CDR3 sequence is 13 residues long. The CDR3 DNA reads TGTGCCATCAGTGAAAGGGGTGGTCAGCCCCAGCATTTT. Amino acid sequence: CAISERGGQPQHF.

This clonotype was seen more than once but under ten times. The J gene is TRBJ1-5, the V gene TRBV5-8, with a tentative D call TRBD1 (5 bases). CDR1 is SGHTS and CDR2 is YDEGEE in the germline V gene. The CDR3 runs to 15 residues. V was clipped by 1 base and J by 3 bases, with 11 bases between them. The CDR3 protein is CASSLWGTNNQPQHF. The CDR3 region has the DNA TGTGCCAGCAGCTTGTGGGGGACGAACAATCAGCCCCAGCATTTT. The whole variable domain, filled in from reference TRBV5-8 and TRBJ1-5, reads EAGVTQSPTHLIKTRGQQATLRCSPISGHTSVYWYQQALGLGLQFLLWYDEGEERNRGNFPPRFSGRQFPNYSSELNVNALELEDSALYLCASSLWGTNNQPQHFGDGTRLSIL.

The rearrangement joins TRBV12-3 or TRBV12-4 to TRBJ2-7; unclear D gene. The length of the CDR3 is 12 residues. The ends were cut back, 5 bases at V and 5 bases at J, with 10 bases in the middle. The CDR3 sequence: CASSPRSHEQYF. As DNA, the CDR3 is TGTGCCAGCAGTCCCCGAAGCCACGAGCAGTACTTC.

The CDR3 sequence: CASSPPGTGLDGELFF. The CDR3 DNA is TGTGCCAGCAGCCCACCCGGGACAGGGTTGGACGGGGAGCTGTTTTTT. The chain carries TRBV7-9 and TRBJ2-2, with TRBD1 matching over 9 bases. The V segment lost 5 bases and the J segment 7 bases; nucleotides outside the gene matches: 11. The CDR3 totals 16 residues. In germline, CDR1 is SEHNR, CDR2 FQNEAQ (reference sequence).

J is TRBJ1-1 and V is TRBV28, with a weak D call TRBD1 (5 bases). Germline V CDR1 and CDR2: MDHEN, SYDVKM. CDR3 size: 11 residues. The ends were cut back, 11 bases at V and 3 bases at J, with 10 bases in the middle. CDR3 sequence reads: CAVRGDTEAFF. The CDR3 DNA reads as TGTGCCGTGAGAGGGGACACTGAAGCTTTCTTT.

Ten or more counts support this clonotype. V usage is TRBV12-3 or TRBV12-4 and J usage is TRBJ1-2; D is unresolved. The V end was cut by 2 bases, the J end by 8 bases, with 15 bases between. This CDR3 contains 14 residues. DNA for the CDR3: TGTGCCAGCAGTTTACTTCTACAGTCCCGCGGCTACACCTTC. It yields the protein CASSLLLQSRGYTF.

This clonotype came up many times. The V call is TRBV7-9, the J call TRBJ2-1; 9 bases agree with TRBD1. Trimming removed 1 base from V and 8 bases from J; junction bases left unmatched: 12. Germline CDR1 and CDR2: SEHNR and FQNEAQ (reference sequence). The CDR3 totals 17 residues. CDR3 amino acids: CASSLGGTGRLEDEQFF. CDR3 sequence (DNA): TGTGCCAGCAGCTTAGGTGGGACAGGGCGGCTGGAGGATGAGCAGTTCTTC.

The J gene is TRBJ2-2, the V gene TRBV4-1; D unclear. The germline V gene encodes CDR1 MGHRA and CDR2 YSYEKL. Trimming took 1 base from V and 1 from J, leaving 13 bases between them. The CDR3 extends over 17 amino acids. Here the CDR3 reads CASSQGRNTKNTGELFF. The CDR3 nucleotides read TGCGCCAGCAGCCAAGGTCGAAATACTAAGAACACCGGGGAGCTGTTTTTT.